The clone carrying this T cell receptor (beta chain) was seen a few times. The sample comes from a study of T cells in tumors after PD-1 blockade. Study background: During anti-PD-1 treatment, some patients continued daily vismodegib 150 mg.

V lost 6 bases, J lost 8 bases, and 17 bases lay in between. The CDR3 runs 14 residues. Looked up from germline, CDR1 is MNHEY and CDR2 is SMNVEV (reference sequence). Assay used: immunoSEQ multiplex PCR; TCRdb lists only in-frame clones, some missing. The top ten clones hold under 15% of a sample with 60,000 or so clones, around three quarters of them seen once. This TCR was sampled from a human donor with basal cell carcinoma. The chain combines TRBV27 with TRBJ1-5, with D perhaps matching TRBD1 (6 bases). The material sequenced was PBMCs, taken before anti-PD-1 treatment. The CDR3 is CASRAGTYWEPQHF. The CDR3 DNA reads as TGTGCCAGCAGAGCCGGGACATATTGGGAGCCCCAGCATTTT.